This passage covers 8 T cell receptor beta chains from one sample sequenced in a study of T-cell reconstitution after alpha-beta-depleted transplantation in children. Unique molecular identifiers were used in preparing the TCRbeta library. MiXCR, applied by TCRdb to the PCR reads, yields one record per CDR3 protein. The table records just over 200,000 distinct CDR3 sequences, 8.4% of them present only once. The starting material was PBMCs, mostly from graft donor cells, obtained 360 days after TCRalphabeta/CD19-depleted stem cell transplant. The origin of the receptors is a male patient under 10 years old who had a stem cell transplant for acute myeloid leukemia, so the T cells may come from the graft donor.

This chain links TRBV5-4 with TRBJ2-7; D is undetermined. The V end lost 4 bases, the J end lost 0 bases, and 8 bases lay between the germline ends. This CDR3 is 13 amino acids long. Looked up from germline, CDR1 is SGHNT and CDR2 is YYREEE (reference sequence). CDR3 nucleotides: TGTGCCAGCAGCAGTATAAGCTCCTACGAGCAGTACTTC. Residues: CASSSISSYEQYF.

In this sample, this clonotype turned up a few times. The rearrangement uses TRBV5-1 and TRBJ2-7, with D perhaps TRBD2 (6 bases). From germline, CDR1 is SGHRS and CDR2 YFSETQ. The V end lost 4 bases, the J end lost 3 bases, and 17 bases lay between the germline ends. The CDR3 has 15 residues. CDR3 sequence: CASSPRLRRDYEQYF. The CDR3 DNA sequence: TGCGCCAGCAGCCCGCGACTTAGGAGGGACTACGAGCAGTACTTC.

This clonotype was picked up a small number of times. The chain recombines TRBV5-1 with TRBJ2-5, with 9 bases fitting TRBD1. V dropped 2 bases and J dropped 2; count of bases not matched to a gene: 4. CDR1 and CDR2 from the germline V gene are SGHRS and YFSETQ. The CDR3 has 15 amino acids. The CDR3 loop reads CASSFGQGWQETQYF. CDR3 sequence (DNA): TGCGCCAGCAGCTTCGGACAGGGGTGGCAAGAGACCCAGTACTTC.

This clonotype was observed many times. The gene calls are TRBV12-3 or TRBV12-4 and TRBJ2-2, with TRBD2 identical over 13 bases. The CDR3 totals 17 residues. The junction had 8 bases not matched to a gene; V was cut back by 4 bases and J by 6 bases. The CDR3 loop is CASSYRGLAGFAGELFF. Written as DNA, the CDR3 is TGTGCCAGCAGTTATAGGGGACTAGCGGGATTCGCCGGGGAGCTGTTTTTT.

This chain connects TRBV7-2 to TRBJ2-7; a possible D gene is TRBD2 (6 bases). This CDR3 has 15 amino acids. The V and J ends lost 5 bases and 0 bases respectively, with 14 bases between them. CDR1 SGHTA and CDR2 FQGNSA come from the germline V gene. The CDR3 reads CASSRSAGSSYEQYF. CDR3 in DNA: TGTGCCAGCAGCAGATCAGCGGGCAGCTCCTACGAGCAGTACTTC. The full variable domain, its missing parts supplied by reference TRBV7-2 and TRBJ2-7, is GAGVSQSPSNKVTEKGKDVELRCDPISGHTALYWYRQSLGQGLEFLIYFQGNSAPDKSGLPSDRFSAERTGGSVSTLTIQRTQQEDSAVYLCASSRSAGSSYEQYFGPGTRLTVT.

The chain links TRBV2 to TRBJ2-7; D possibly corresponds to TRBD2 (7 bases). The CDR3 sequence is 14 residues long. CDR1 is SNHLY and CDR2 is FYNNEI in the germline V gene. Trimming left V 7 bases short and J 3 bases short, with 16 bases between. CDR3 sequence: CASKSGGGIYEQYF. CDR3 nucleotides: TGTGCCAGCAAGTCGGGGGGCGGAATCTACGAGCAGTACTTC.

Ten or more counts support this clonotype. The chain employs TRBV29-1 and TRBJ2-1; D is undetermined. V was trimmed by 6 bases and J by 6 bases, leaving 9 bases between them. This CDR3 is built from 11 residues. Germline V gene sequence: CDR1 SQVTM, CDR2 ANQGSEA. CDR3 DNA: TGCAGCGTGGCCTCCCTCAATGAGCAGTTCTTC. Protein: CSVASLNEQFF.

This clonotype was seen at least ten times. The chain couples TRBV12-3 or TRBV12-4 to TRBJ2-3, with TRBD2 as a possible D gene (5 bases). The CDR3 extends over 16 amino acids. Trimming removed 6 bases at V and 2 bases at J, with 18 bases between. Here the CDR3 reads CASSPSGSALTDTQYF. CDR3 sequence (DNA): TGTGCCAGCAGCCCCAGTGGGAGCGCCCTCACAGATACGCAGTATTTT.